These 2 T cell receptor beta chains were sequenced from one sample in a study of control samples from healthy donors and cancer patients. Repertoires were generated with immunoSEQ multiplex PCR, while TCRdb's copy carries only in-frame clones and drops some. The table lists 70,000 or so clones, approximately 94% of them singletons. Sequencing was performed on blood. The receptors stem from a woman between 40 and 50 years old in good health.

The J gene is TRBJ2-1, the V gene TRBV7-3, with a weak D call TRBD2 (5 bases). CDR1 and CDR2 from the germline V gene are SGHTA and FQGTGA. The CDR3 runs to 13 residues. Trimming removed 1 base from V and 7 bases from J, with 8 bases in between. For the CDR3, the DNA is TGTGCCAGCAGCTTAAATAGCGTTAATGAGCAGTTCTTC. This translates into CASSLNSVNEQFF.

The V gene is TRBV7-2, the J gene TRBJ2-7; D is perhaps TRBD2 (6 bases). The CDR3 extends over 15 amino acids. V lost 5 bases to trimming and J lost 4 bases, with 18 bases between them. Per germline, CDR1 SGHTA and CDR2 FQGNSA. CDR3 sequence reads: CASSPSEGLKYEQYF. The CDR3 region has the DNA TGTGCCAGCAGCCCATCGGAGGGACTGAAGTACGAGCAGTACTTC.